This TCR beta chain was identified during a study of technical replicates of blood from a handful of donors. The table came from immunoSEQ multiplex PCR; TCRdb's copy has only in-frame clones and leaves some out. The table has over 60,000 clones, 93% seen once. The CDR3 has 18 amino acids. CDR1 and CDR2 (germline): MGHRA, YSYEKL. V lost 3 bases, J lost 5 bases, and 26 bases lay in between. Input material: T cells isolated from PBMCs. This TCR was sampled from a human donor in good health. The chain combines TRBV4-1 with TRBJ2-7; D may be TRBD2 (7 bases). In nucleotides, the CDR3 is TGCGCCAGCAGCCACGACCCCCCGACAGGACCGCGGGAGAACGAGCAGTACTTC. Translation gives CASSHDPPTGPRENEQYF.